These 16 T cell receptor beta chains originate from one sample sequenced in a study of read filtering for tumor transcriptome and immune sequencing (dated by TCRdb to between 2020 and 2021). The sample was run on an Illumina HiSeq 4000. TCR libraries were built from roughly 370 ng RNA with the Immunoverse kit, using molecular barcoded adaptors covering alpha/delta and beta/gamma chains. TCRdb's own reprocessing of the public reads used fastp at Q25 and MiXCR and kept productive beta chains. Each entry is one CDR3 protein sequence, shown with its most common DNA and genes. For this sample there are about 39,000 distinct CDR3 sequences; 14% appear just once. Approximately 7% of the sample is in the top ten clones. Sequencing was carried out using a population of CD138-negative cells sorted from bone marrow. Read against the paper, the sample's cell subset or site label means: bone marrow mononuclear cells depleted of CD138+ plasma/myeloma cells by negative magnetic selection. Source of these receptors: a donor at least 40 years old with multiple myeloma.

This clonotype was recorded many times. The CDR3 reads CASSWGTGAYNEQFF. DNA for the CDR3: TGCGCCAGCAGCTGGGGGACAGGGGCCTACAATGAGCAGTTCTTC. The chain combines TRBV5-1 with TRBJ2-1; 10 bases fit TRBD1. The CDR3 is 15 residues long. V trimming: 3 bases; J trimming: 2 bases; junction bases outside the gene matches: 2. Germline V lookup: CDR1 SGHRS, CDR2 YFSETQ.

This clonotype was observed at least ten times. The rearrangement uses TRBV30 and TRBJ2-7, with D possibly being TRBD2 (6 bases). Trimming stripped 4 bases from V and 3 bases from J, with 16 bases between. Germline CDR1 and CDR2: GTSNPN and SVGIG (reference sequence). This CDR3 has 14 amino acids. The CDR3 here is CAWTGGDPNYEQYF. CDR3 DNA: TGTGCCTGGACCGGGGGTGACCCCAACTACGAGCAGTACTTC.

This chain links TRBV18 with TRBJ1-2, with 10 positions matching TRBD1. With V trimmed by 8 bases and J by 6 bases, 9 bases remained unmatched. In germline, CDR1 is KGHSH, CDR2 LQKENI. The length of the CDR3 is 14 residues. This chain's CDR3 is CASPRDRGEDGYTF. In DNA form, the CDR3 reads TGTGCCAGCCCACGGGACAGGGGTGAGGATGGCTACACCTTC.

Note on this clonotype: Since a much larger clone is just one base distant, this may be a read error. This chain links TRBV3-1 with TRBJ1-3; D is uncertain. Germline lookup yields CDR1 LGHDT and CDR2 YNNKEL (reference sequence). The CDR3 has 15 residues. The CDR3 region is CASSQDAIDGSTIYF. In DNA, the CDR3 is TGTGCCAGCAGCCAAGATGCAATAGATGGAAGCACCATATATTTT.

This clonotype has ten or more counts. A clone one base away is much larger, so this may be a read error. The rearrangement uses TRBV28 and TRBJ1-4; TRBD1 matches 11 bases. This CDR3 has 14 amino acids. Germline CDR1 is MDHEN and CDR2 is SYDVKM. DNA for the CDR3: TGTGCCAGCAGCCGGGACAGGGGGGGTGAAAAACGGTTTTTT. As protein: CASSRDRGGEKRFF.

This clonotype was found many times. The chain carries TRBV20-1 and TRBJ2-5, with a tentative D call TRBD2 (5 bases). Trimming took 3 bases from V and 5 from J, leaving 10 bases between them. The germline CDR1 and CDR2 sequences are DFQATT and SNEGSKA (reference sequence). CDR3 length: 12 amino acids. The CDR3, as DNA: TGCAGTGCTAGTTTGGGCGGGGAGACCCAGTACTTC. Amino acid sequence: CSASLGGETQYF.

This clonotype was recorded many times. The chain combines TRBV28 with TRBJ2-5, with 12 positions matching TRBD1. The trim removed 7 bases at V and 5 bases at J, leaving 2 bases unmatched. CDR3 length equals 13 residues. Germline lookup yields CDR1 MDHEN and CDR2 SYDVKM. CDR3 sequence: CASTGTGGETQYF. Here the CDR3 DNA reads TGTGCCAGCACCGGGACAGGGGGCGAGACCCAGTACTTC.

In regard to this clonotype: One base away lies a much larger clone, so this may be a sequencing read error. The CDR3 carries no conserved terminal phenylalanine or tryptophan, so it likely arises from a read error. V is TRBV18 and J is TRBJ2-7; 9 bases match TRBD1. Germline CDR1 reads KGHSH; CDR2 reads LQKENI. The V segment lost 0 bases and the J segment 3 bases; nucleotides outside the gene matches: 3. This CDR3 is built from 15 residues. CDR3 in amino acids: CASSPPTGGGYEQYS. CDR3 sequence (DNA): TGTGCCAGCTCACCACCGACAGGGGGGGGCTACGAGCAGTACTCC.

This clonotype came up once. The CDR3 is CASRGLIRNNEQFF. In DNA, the CDR3 is TGTGCCAGCCGCGGACTAATTAGAAACAATGAGCAGTTCTTC. V is TRBV6-4 and J is TRBJ2-1, with D possibly matching TRBD2 (6 bases). Germline V lookup: CDR1 MRHNA, CDR2 SNTAGT. CDR3 length: 14 residues. V was clipped by 8 bases and J by 5 bases, with 16 bases between them.

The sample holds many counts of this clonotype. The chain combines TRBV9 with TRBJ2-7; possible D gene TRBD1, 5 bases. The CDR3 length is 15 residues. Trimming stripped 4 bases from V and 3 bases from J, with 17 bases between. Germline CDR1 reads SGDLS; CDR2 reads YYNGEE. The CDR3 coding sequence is TGTGCCAGCAGCCTCACAGGATCGCCTTACTACGAGCAGTACTTC. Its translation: CASSLTGSPYYEQYF.

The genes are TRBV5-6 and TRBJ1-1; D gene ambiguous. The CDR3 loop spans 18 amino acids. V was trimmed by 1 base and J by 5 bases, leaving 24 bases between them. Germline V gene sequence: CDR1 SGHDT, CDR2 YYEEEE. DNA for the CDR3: TGTGCCAGCAGCTTGATTTTCGCCGCAACTAAGTTTACAACTGAAGCTTTCTTT. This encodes CASSLIFAATKFTTEAFF.

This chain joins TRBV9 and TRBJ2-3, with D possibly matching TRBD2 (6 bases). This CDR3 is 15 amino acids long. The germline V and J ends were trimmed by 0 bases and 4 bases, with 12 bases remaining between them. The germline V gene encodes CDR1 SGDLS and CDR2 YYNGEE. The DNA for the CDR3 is TGTGCCAGCAGCGTAGAAGGGAGGAGGGCAGATACGCAGTATTTT. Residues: CASSVEGRRADTQYF.

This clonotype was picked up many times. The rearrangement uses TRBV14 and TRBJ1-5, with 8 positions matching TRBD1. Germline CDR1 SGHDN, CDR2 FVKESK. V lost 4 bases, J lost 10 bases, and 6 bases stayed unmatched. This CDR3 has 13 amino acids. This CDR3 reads CASSPRGQGPQHF. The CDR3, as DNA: TGTGCCAGCAGCCCCAGGGGGCAAGGACCCCAGCATTTT.

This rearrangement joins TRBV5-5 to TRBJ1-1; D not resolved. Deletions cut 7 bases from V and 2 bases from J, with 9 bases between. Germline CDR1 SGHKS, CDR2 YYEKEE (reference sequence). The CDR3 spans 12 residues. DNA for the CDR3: TGTGCCAGCCTCTCCGGAAACACTGAAGCTTTCTTT. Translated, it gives CASLSGNTEAFF.

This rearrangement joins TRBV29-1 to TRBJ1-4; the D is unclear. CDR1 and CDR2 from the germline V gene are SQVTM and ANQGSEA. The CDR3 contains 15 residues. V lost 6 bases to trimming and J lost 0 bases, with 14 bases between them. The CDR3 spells CSVGDPGATNEKLFF. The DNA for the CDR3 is TGCAGCGTAGGTGATCCGGGAGCAACTAATGAAAAACTGTTTTTT.

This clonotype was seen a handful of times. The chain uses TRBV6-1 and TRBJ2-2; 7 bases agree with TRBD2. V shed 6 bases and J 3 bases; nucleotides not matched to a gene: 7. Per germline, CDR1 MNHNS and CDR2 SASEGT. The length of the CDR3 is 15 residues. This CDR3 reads CASSQREGYTGELFF. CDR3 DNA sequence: TGTGCCAGCAGCCAAAGGGAGGGTTACACCGGGGAGCTGTTTTTT.